The 8 T cell receptor beta chains given below trace back to one sample, sequenced in a study of cytomegalovirus exposure and HLA in healthy donors. It was with 60 Vbeta and 13 Jbeta primers that the PCR ran. Here immunoSEQ multiplex PCR was the method, and the copy in TCRdb shows in-frame clones only, minus some. Of 85,000 to 90,000 clones listed, around 74% are singletons. The sample was PBMCs. All receptors come from a man aged 25-45 years in good health and CMV-seropositive.

This clone was recorded only once. This chain connects TRBV15 to TRBJ2-3, with 7 bases that match TRBD2. Germline values: CDR1 LNHNV, CDR2 YYDKDF (reference sequence). The CDR3 contains 15 residues. The V segment lost 8 bases and the J segment 1 base; nucleotides outside the gene matches: 9. CDR3 protein: CATGRKSGGTDTQYF. CDR3 nucleotides: TGTGCCACCGGGAGGAAAAGCGGGGGCACAGATACGCAGTATTTT.

CDR3 in amino acids: CASSPQSTGDSSGELFF. CDR3 coding DNA: TGTGCCAGCAGCCCGCAATCGACAGGGGATTCGTCCGGGGAGCTGTTTTTT. This sequence joins TRBV4-2 and TRBJ2-2, with TRBD1 matching over 8 bases. V was pared by 4 bases and J by 6 bases, with 13 bases of the junction left unmatched. The CDR3 has 17 amino acids. Germline V gene data show CDR1 as LGHNA and CDR2 as YNFKEQ.

The chain joins TRBV25-1 to TRBJ2-7; the match to TRBD1 covers 10 bases. Looked up from germline, CDR1 is MGHDK and CDR2 is SYGVNS. V shed 5 bases, J shed 3 bases, and the junction held 4 bases outside the gene matches. This CDR3 has 14 residues. This CDR3 is CASSTGTGVYEQYF. The CDR3 DNA reads as TGTGCCAGCAGTACCGGGACAGGGGTCTACGAGCAGTACTTC.

The chain combines TRBV28 with TRBJ2-7; TRBD1 agrees at 8 bases. V lost 6 bases to trimming and J lost 0 bases; unmatched junction nucleotides: 10. CDR3 size: 16 residues. Germline V gives CDR1 MDHEN, CDR2 SYDVKM. In DNA form, the CDR3 reads TGTGCCAGCAGCCAACCGACAGGGGCCAGCTCCTACGAGCAGTACTTC. It yields the protein CASSQPTGASSYEQYF.

The genes are TRBV5-4 and TRBJ2-5, with 8 bases that match TRBD2. Per germline, CDR1 SGHNT and CDR2 YYREEE (reference sequence). V shed 2 bases and J 5 bases; nucleotides not matched to a gene: 11. This CDR3 contains 16 residues. The CDR3 sequence: CASSLAGVVSGETQYF. CDR3 bases: TGTGCCAGCAGCTTAGCGGGGGTCGTCTCGGGGGAGACCCAGTACTTC.

The CDR3 spells CASSIRGHQPQHF. DNA for the CDR3: TGTGCCAGCAGCATAAGGGGGCATCAGCCCCAGCATTTT. The chain couples TRBV13 to TRBJ1-5, with 7 bases matching TRBD1. CDR3 length equals 13 residues. CDR1 and CDR2 from the germline V gene are PRHDT and FYEKMQ (reference sequence). V shed 5 bases and J 5 bases; nucleotides not matched to a gene: 3.

In its sample, this clone was seen once. This sequence joins TRBV19 and TRBJ1-5, with 10 positions matching TRBD1. In germline, CDR1 is LNHDA, CDR2 SQIVND (reference sequence). The CDR3 length is 17 residues. J was trimmed by 5 bases and V by 4 bases; bases with no gene match: 11. CDR3 in amino acids: CASSTLWGDRGHQPQHF. The CDR3 bases are TGTGCCAGTAGTACTCTTTGGGGTGACAGGGGGCATCAGCCCCAGCATTTT.

The gene calls are TRBV30 and TRBJ1-1; 8 bases fit TRBD1. CDR3 length: 17 residues. Germline V gene data show CDR1 as GTSNPN and CDR2 as SVGIG (reference sequence). V lost 2 bases and J lost 0; bases outside the gene matches: 11. CDR3 loop: CAWSKTGVPPMNTEAFF. The CDR3 coding sequence is TGTGCCTGGAGTAAGACAGGGGTCCCCCCCATGAACACTGAAGCTTTCTTT. Full variable domain (remainder filled in from reference TRBV30 and TRBJ1-1): SQTIHQWPATLVQPVGSPLSLECTVEGTSNPNLYWYRQAAGRGLQLLFYSVGIGQISSEVPQNLSASRPQDRQFILSSKKLLLSDSGFYLCAWSKTGVPPMNTEAFFGQGTRLTVV.